Shown below are 32 T cell receptor beta chains from a single sample sequenced in a study of Ad26.COV2.S vaccination and SARS-CoV-2 variants. Indicated treatment: 15 to 20 received Ad26.COV2.S at low or high dose, single or two shots; several received placebo; per-sample allocation not given. Following the first vaccine or placebo injection, samples were taken on day 63. Here immunoSEQ multiplex PCR was the method, and the copy in TCRdb shows in-frame clones only, minus some. Among some 500,000 clones, approximately 89% were seen once, and the ten largest hold about 2.7%. Sequencing used peripheral blood, obtained in a trial of Ad26.COV2.S vaccine versus placebo. The receptors were gathered from a person between 18 and 65 years old who received the Ad26.COV2.S COVID-19 vaccine or a placebo.

This clone was recorded only once. This chain links TRBV6-2 or TRBV6-3 with TRBJ1-4, with D possibly being TRBD1 (5 bases). V lost 6 bases and J 6 bases, leaving 17 bases between the germline ends. Germline V gives CDR1 MNHEY, CDR2 SVGEGT. This CDR3 is built from 15 residues. CDR3 nucleotide sequence: TGTGCCAGCAGCCCGCACAAGGGGTCGGATGAAAAACTGTTTTTT. Translating it yields CASSPHKGSDEKLFF.

The chain is built from TRBV7-2 and TRBJ1-5; weak D call: TRBD1 (6 bases). This CDR3 contains 16 residues. V was shortened by 2 bases and J by 0 bases, with 11 bases between the two germline ends. CDR1 and CDR2 from the germline V gene are SGHTA and FQGNSA. The CDR3 sequence is CASSLRGAYSNQPQHF. The CDR3 bases are TGTGCCAGCAGCTTACGGGGGGCTTATAGCAATCAGCCCCAGCATTTT.

This clone appeared a single time. The CDR3 spells CASSLLVNTGELFF. Written as DNA, the CDR3 is TGTGCCAGCAGCTTACTAGTTAACACCGGGGAGCTGTTTTTT. The chain joins TRBV7-9 to TRBJ2-2; no clear D gene. Germline lookup yields CDR1 SEHNR and CDR2 FQNEAQ (reference sequence). V lost 2 bases to trimming and J lost 2 bases, with 6 bases between them. This CDR3 has 14 amino acids.

V gene TRBV7-2 combines with J gene TRBJ2-1; possible D gene TRBD2, 5 bases. The germline V and J ends were trimmed by 5 bases and 8 bases, with 16 bases remaining between them. The CDR3 extends over 14 amino acids. CDR1 and CDR2 (germline): SGHTA, FQGNSA. CDR3 nucleotide sequence: TGTGCCAGCAGCACTTCACTAGTTTCCGATGAGCAGTTCTTC. Translated, it gives CASSTSLVSDEQFF.

The chain employs TRBV30 and TRBJ1-2; D gene ambiguous. Germline CDR1 and CDR2: GTSNPN and SVGIG (reference sequence). The length of the CDR3 is 12 residues. Trimming took 6 bases from V and 4 from J, leaving 12 bases between them. The CDR3 loop reads CACNIVGYGYTF. Written as DNA, the CDR3 is TGTGCCTGCAACATAGTCGGCTATGGCTACACCTTC.

The chain uses TRBV5-1 and TRBJ2-5; 8 nucleotides align to TRBD1. Germline trimming cut 4 bases from V and 2 bases from J; bases unmatched to any gene: 7. Germline loops: CDR1 SGHRS, CDR2 YFSETQ. This CDR3 spans 15 amino acids. The CDR3 spells CASSLGQDIQETQYF. The CDR3 nucleotides are TGCGCCAGCAGCCTGGGACAGGACATACAAGAGACCCAGTACTTC.

This rearrangement joins TRBV19 to TRBJ1-4; 11 nucleotides agree with TRBD1. The CDR3 consists of 16 residues. The V and J ends lost 4 bases and 4 bases, in that order; junction bases with no gene match: 5. CDR1 and CDR2 from the germline V gene are LNHDA and SQIVND (reference sequence). The CDR3 DNA reads as TGTGCCAGTAGTAGAAGGACAGGGGGCAATAATGAAAAACTGTTTTTT. The encoded protein is CASSRRTGGNNEKLFF. The full variable domain, with the rest looked up from reference TRBV19 and TRBJ1-4, is DGGITQSPKYLFRKEGQNVTLSCEQNLNHDAMYWYRQDPGQGLRLIYYSQIVNDFQKGDIAEGYSVSREKKESFPLTVTSAQKNPTAFYLCASSRRTGGNNEKLFFGSGTQLSVL.

The V and J genes are TRBV5-5 and TRBJ1-1; 11 positions match TRBD1. This CDR3 spans 15 amino acids. CDR1 and CDR2 (germline): SGHKS, YYEKEE (reference sequence). V lost 0 bases and J lost 4; bases outside the gene matches: 2. Here the CDR3 DNA reads TGTGCCAGCAGCTTGGCGGGACAGGGGGGCACTGAAGCTTTCTTT. This gives the protein CASSLAGQGGTEAFF.

The rearrangement links TRBV4-3 to TRBJ2-1, with 10 bases aligning to TRBD2. J lost 7 bases, V lost 6 bases, and 6 bases had no gene match. The CDR3 has 14 amino acids. In germline, CDR1 is LGHNA, CDR2 YSLEER. Written as DNA, the CDR3 is TGCGCCAGCAGAACTAGCGGGGAAGGGAATGAGCAGTTCTTC. It yields the protein CASRTSGEGNEQFF.

The rearrangement joins TRBV19 to TRBJ2-1; TRBD2 matches 7 bases. V shed 3 bases, J shed 2 bases, and the junction held 7 bases outside the gene matches. The germline CDR1 and CDR2 sequences are LNHDA and SQIVND (reference sequence). The CDR3 is 16 amino acids. The CDR3 sequence is CASSISGLDPYNEQFF. The DNA of the CDR3 is TGTGCCAGTAGTATCTCCGGACTAGATCCCTACAATGAGCAGTTCTTC.

V gene TRBV27 combines with J gene TRBJ1-1; D gene uncertain. CDR1 and CDR2 from the germline V gene are MNHEY and SMNVEV (reference sequence). The CDR3 totals 13 residues. The ends were cut back, 6 bases at V and 0 bases at J, with 8 bases in the middle. Here the CDR3 DNA reads TGTGCCAGCAGCACGTTCATGAACACTGAAGCTTTCTTT. This translates into CASSTFMNTEAFF.

This clone was seen more than once but under ten times. The V call is TRBV27, the J call TRBJ2-4, with D tentatively TRBD1 (7 bases). Deletions cut 8 bases from V and 3 bases from J, with 11 bases between. Germline V gene data show CDR1 as MNHEY and CDR2 as SMNVEV (reference sequence). The CDR3 has 13 residues. CDR3 in DNA: TGTGCCAGCTTGCAGGGGGGCAAAAACATTCAGTACTTC. Amino acids: CASLQGGKNIQYF.

The chain is built from TRBV6-6 and TRBJ1-1, with D uncertain. The CDR3 is 15 residues long. Germline assignment: CDR1 MNHNY and CDR2 SVGAGI (reference sequence). V shed 0 bases and J shed 1 base, with 9 bases lying between them. CDR3 bases: TGTGCCAGCAGTTACTCGCCAGGTTCGAACACTGAAGCTTTCTTT. Translated, it gives CASSYSPGSNTEAFF.

The genes are TRBV29-1 and TRBJ1-4; 7 nucleotides match TRBD1. The CDR3 sequence is 13 residues long. The V gene end was trimmed by 7 bases and the J gene end by 4 bases; junction bases not matched to a gene: 6. Germline V CDR1 and CDR2: SQVTM, ANQGSEA. Here the CDR3 DNA reads TGCAGCGGGGGGGACAGCTTTAATGAAAAACTGTTTTTT. It is translated as CSGGDSFNEKLFF.

The chain couples TRBV6-2 or TRBV6-3 to TRBJ1-5, with D unresolved. The V and J ends lost 2 bases and 3 bases respectively, with 5 bases between them. CDR1 and CDR2 (germline): MNHEY, SVGEGT. CDR3 length equals 13 residues. In nucleotides, the CDR3 is TGTGCCAGCAGTTACGGGTTCAATCAGCCCCAGCATTTT. It translates to CASSYGFNQPQHF.

The chain couples TRBV28 to TRBJ2-5, with D possibly TRBD1 on 6 matching bases. The CDR3 loop spans 14 amino acids. CDR1 MDHEN and CDR2 SYDVKM come from the germline V gene. V was shortened by 6 bases and J by 4 bases, with 15 bases between the two germline ends. The DNA of the CDR3 is TGTGCCAGCAGGTCAACCGGGACAACAGAGACCCAGTACTTC. Its translation: CASRSTGTTETQYF.

The chain links TRBV5-1 to TRBJ2-7, with 7 bases fitting TRBD1. This CDR3 region has 15 residues. Germline trimming cut 3 bases from V and 3 bases from J; bases unmatched to any gene: 9. Germline V lookup: CDR1 SGHRS, CDR2 YFSETQ. Here the CDR3 reads CASSSYPGQYYEQYF. The CDR3 nucleotides are TGCGCCAGCAGCTCGTATCCGGGACAGTACTACGAGCAGTACTTC.

About this clone itself: The same CDR3 can be traced to other DNA sequences in this sample. The chain employs TRBV18 and TRBJ1-1; 8 positions agree with TRBD1. The CDR3 is 15 residues long. The trim removed 3 bases at V and 0 bases at J, leaving 3 bases unmatched. CDR1 and CDR2 from the germline V gene are KGHSH and LQKENI. The CDR3 here is CASSPLTGVNTEAFF. CDR3 sequence (DNA): TGTGCCAGCTCACCCCTGACAGGGGTGAACACTGAAGCTTTCTTT. Complete variable domain (other parts from reference TRBV18 and TRBJ1-1): NAGVMQNPRHLVRRRGQEARLRCSPMKGHSHVYWYRQLPEEGLKFMVYLQKENIIDESGMPKERFSAEFPKEGPSILRIQQVVRGDSAAYFCASSPLTGVNTEAFFGQGTRLTVV.

V and J are TRBV5-1 and TRBJ2-1, with a weak D call TRBD1 (6 bases). Germline loops: CDR1 SGHRS, CDR2 YFSETQ. The CDR3 is 14 amino acids. Between the trimmed V and J ends, which lost 4 bases and 7 bases, there was a span of 15 bases. The CDR3: CASSETGIRNEQFF. CDR3 bases: TGCGCCAGCAGCGAAACAGGGATTCGAAATGAGCAGTTCTTC. Drawing the rest from reference TRBV5-1 and TRBJ2-1, the complete variable domain is KAGVTQTPRYLIKTRGQQVTLSCSPISGHRSVSWYQQTPGQGLQFLFEYFSETQRNKGNFPGRFSGRQFSNSRSEMNVSTLELGDSALYLCASSETGIRNEQFFGPGTRLTVL.

The V gene is TRBV5-1, the J gene TRBJ2-7, with no clear D. V gave up 3 bases and J gave up 5 bases, with 18 bases separating them. This CDR3 has 15 amino acids. In germline, CDR1 is SGHRS, CDR2 YFSETQ. The CDR3 reads CASSSRPSKTDEQYF. The CDR3 DNA reads as TGCGCCAGCAGCTCGAGGCCCTCAAAGACGGACGAGCAGTACTTC.

The V and J genes are TRBV19 and TRBJ1-1; D ambiguous. The germline V gene has CDR1 LNHDA and CDR2 SQIVND (reference sequence). V was trimmed by 6 bases and J by 4 bases, leaving 12 bases between them. This CDR3 has 13 amino acids. CDR3 region: CASSRSESTEAFF. The CDR3 DNA follows: TGTGCCAGTAGCCGCTCTGAGAGCACTGAAGCTTTCTTT.

The gene calls are TRBV28 and TRBJ1-2; maybe TRBD1 (5 bases). Trimming left V 8 bases short and J 6 bases short, with 13 bases between. The germline CDR1 and CDR2 sequences are MDHEN and SYDVKM. There are 12 residues in the CDR3. The DNA of the CDR3 is TGTGCCAGCCGAACAGGAGTAGATGGCTACACCTTC. This translates into CASRTGVDGYTF.

The gene calls are TRBV7-8 and TRBJ2-1; possibly TRBD2 for D (5 bases). This CDR3 is built from 15 residues. Looked up from germline, CDR1 is SGHVS and CDR2 is FQNEAQ. V was shortened by 4 bases and J by 0 bases, with 10 bases between the two germline ends. CDR3 bases: TGTGCCAGCAGCTGGGTCGCGGGCTCCTACAATGAGCAGTTCTTC. It codes for CASSWVAGSYNEQFF.

The chain carries TRBV7-3 and TRBJ1-1; D gene ambiguous. Deletions cut 4 bases from V and 4 bases from J, with 13 bases between. CDR1 is SGHTA and CDR2 is FQGTGA in the germline V gene. The CDR3 is 14 residues long. The CDR3, as DNA: TGTGCCAGCAGCTCCAAAGGGCCCATCACTGAAGCTTTCTTT. It is translated as CASSSKGPITEAFF.

The genes are TRBV19 and TRBJ1-6, with D perhaps matching TRBD1 (5 bases). Germline V gene data show CDR1 as LNHDA and CDR2 as SQIVND (reference sequence). Between the trimmed V and J ends, which lost 0 bases and 0 bases, there was a span of 18 bases. The CDR3 has 20 residues. For the CDR3, the DNA is TGTGCCAGTAGTATAGATCACCCGGACATTTGGAGCTCCTATAATTCACCCCTCCACTTT. Amino acids: CASSIDHPDIWSSYNSPLHF.

J is TRBJ2-2 and V is TRBV7-9, with D perhaps matching TRBD1 (5 bases). The CDR3 spans 15 residues. The germline CDR1 and CDR2 sequences are SEHNR and FQNEAQ (reference sequence). The ends were cut back, 0 bases at V and 4 bases at J, with 9 bases in the middle. CDR3 sequence (DNA): TGTGCCAGCAGCTTAGCCGGCAGGGCCACCGGGGAGCTGTTTTTT. Its translation: CASSLAGRATGELFF.

The chain couples TRBV18 to TRBJ1-1, with TRBD1 matching 10 bases. Per germline, CDR1 KGHSH and CDR2 LQKENI. The CDR3 has 15 residues. The V gene end was trimmed by 3 bases and the J gene end by 5 bases; junction bases not matched to a gene: 6. Written as DNA, the CDR3 is TGTGCCAGCTCACCCCGGACAGGGGGGGGAACTGAAGCTTTCTTT. This sequence encodes CASSPRTGGGTEAFF.

The chain has TRBV7-9 and TRBJ1-1; TRBD1 matches at 10 bases. The V gene end was trimmed by 4 bases and the J gene end by 3 bases; junction bases not matched to a gene: 11. Germline V lookup: CDR1 SEHNR, CDR2 FQNEAQ (reference sequence). This CDR3 has 17 residues. The CDR3 loop is CASSYPWTGGPDTEAFF. In DNA form, the CDR3 reads TGTGCCAGCAGCTACCCGTGGACAGGGGGTCCCGACACTGAAGCTTTCTTT. The variable domain in full, completed from reference TRBV7-9 and TRBJ1-1, reads DTGVSQNPRHKITKRGQNVTFRCDPISEHNRLYWYRQTLGQGPEFLTYFQNEAQLEKSRLLSDRFSAERPKGSFSTLEIQRTEQGDSAMYLCASSYPWTGGPDTEAFFGQGTRLTVV.

V usage is TRBV20-1 and J usage is TRBJ1-1; the D gene is possibly TRBD1 (5 bases). CDR1 is DFQATT, CDR2 SNEGSKA, per germline (reference sequence). The CDR3 runs to 13 residues. Between the trimmed V and J ends, which lost 3 bases and 0 bases, there was a span of 8 bases. CDR3 nucleotide sequence: TGCAGTGCTAGTTTAGGGGTGAACACTGAAGCTTTCTTT. Residues: CSASLGVNTEAFF.

A few counts support this clone. The same CDR3 is also encoded by other DNA sequences in this sample. The gene calls are TRBV6-5 and TRBJ1-5, with D tentatively TRBD1 (5 bases). The CDR3 has 14 residues. Trimming took 4 bases from V and 3 from J, leaving 10 bases between them. The germline V gene has CDR1 MNHEY and CDR2 SVGAGI. CDR3 coding DNA: TGTGCCAGCAGTTCTACAGGACCCAATCAGCCCCAGCATTTT. Translating gives CASSSTGPNQPQHF.

This rearrangement joins TRBV3-1 (or the pseudogene TRBV3-2) to TRBJ1-5, with D possibly TRBD1 on 5 matching bases. The CDR3 contains 16 residues. Germline V gene sequence: CDR1 LGHDT, CDR2 YNNKEL (reference sequence). With 10 bases removed from V and 1 base from J, the gap between germline ends came to 20 bases. The CDR3 bases are TGTGCCACCCCCCCCGGGGCAGGAATGAGCAATCAGCCCCAGCATTTT. It is translated as CATPPGAGMSNQPQHF.

The genes are TRBV15 and TRBJ1-5, with D hard to call. The V gene's germline CDR1 is LNHNV and CDR2 YYDKDF (reference sequence). This CDR3 spans 15 amino acids. Trimming took off 0 bases at V and 5 bases at J, with 11 bases between the two ends. The CDR3 DNA sequence: TGTGCCACCAGCAGAGATCCGTCAGGAGATCAGCCCCAGCATTTT. Encoded protein: CATSRDPSGDQPQHF.